This T cell receptor beta chain derives from a study of blood T cell repertoires in COVID-19. Study-level information: The samples span acute and convalescent COVID-19 from the United States, Italy and Spain. Sources were T cells, B-cell-depleted T cells, or PBMCs; the material itself was cDNA or gDNA.

This CDR3 is 14 amino acids long. The V end lost 0 bases, the J end lost 2 bases, and 7 bases lay between the germline ends. Germline V gene lookup returns CDR1 SGHTA and CDR2 FQGNSA. As originally analysed: Reference gene primer amplification gave estimated nucleated cell counts. The method was immunoSEQ multiplex PCR; TCRdb's version includes in-frame clones alone and lacks a portion of them. V and J calls and clone size are copied from that table; D and trimming were computed from the DNA. The sample yields 200,000 to 250,000 clones, 80% to 90% seen once. The chain has TRBV7-2 and TRBJ1-2, with unresolved D. The specimen sequenced was peripheral blood. The TCR was taken from a man aged 50-59 years with acute or convalescent COVID-19. The CDR3 loop reads CASSLATGNYGYTF. The CDR3 DNA sequence: TGTGCCAGCAGCTTAGCGACGGGGAACTATGGCTACACCTTC.